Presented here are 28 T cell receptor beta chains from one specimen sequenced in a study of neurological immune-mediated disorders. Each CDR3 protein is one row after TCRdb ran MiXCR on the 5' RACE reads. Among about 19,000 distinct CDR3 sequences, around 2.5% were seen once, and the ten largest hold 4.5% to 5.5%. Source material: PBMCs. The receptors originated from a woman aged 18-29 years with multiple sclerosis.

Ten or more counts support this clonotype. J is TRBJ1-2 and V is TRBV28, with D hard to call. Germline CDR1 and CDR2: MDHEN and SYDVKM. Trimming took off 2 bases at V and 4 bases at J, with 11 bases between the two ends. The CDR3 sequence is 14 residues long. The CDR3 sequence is CASSLNGGFYGYTF. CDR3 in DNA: TGTGCCAGCAGTTTAAACGGAGGATTCTATGGCTACACCTTC.

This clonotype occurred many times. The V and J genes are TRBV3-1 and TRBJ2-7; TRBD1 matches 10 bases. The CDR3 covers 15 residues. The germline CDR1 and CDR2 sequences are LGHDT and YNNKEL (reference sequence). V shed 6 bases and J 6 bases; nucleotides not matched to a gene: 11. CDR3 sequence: CASSPKRGTGVEQYF. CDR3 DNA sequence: TGTGCCAGCAGTCCTAAAAGGGGGACAGGGGTCGAGCAGTACTTC.

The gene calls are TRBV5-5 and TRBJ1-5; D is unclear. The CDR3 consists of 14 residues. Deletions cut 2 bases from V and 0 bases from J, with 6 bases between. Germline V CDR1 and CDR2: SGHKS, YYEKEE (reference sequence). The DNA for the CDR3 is TGTGCCAGCAGCTTCAGGTTTAGCAATCAGCCCCAGCATTTT. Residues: CASSFRFSNQPQHF.

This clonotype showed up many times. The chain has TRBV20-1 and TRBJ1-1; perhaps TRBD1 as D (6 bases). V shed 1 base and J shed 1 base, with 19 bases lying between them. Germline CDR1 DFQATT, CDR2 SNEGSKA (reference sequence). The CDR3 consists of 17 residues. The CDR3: CSARAPGRGLGNTEAFF. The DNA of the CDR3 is TGCAGTGCTAGAGCTCCGGGCAGGGGTTTGGGGAACACTGAAGCTTTCTTT.

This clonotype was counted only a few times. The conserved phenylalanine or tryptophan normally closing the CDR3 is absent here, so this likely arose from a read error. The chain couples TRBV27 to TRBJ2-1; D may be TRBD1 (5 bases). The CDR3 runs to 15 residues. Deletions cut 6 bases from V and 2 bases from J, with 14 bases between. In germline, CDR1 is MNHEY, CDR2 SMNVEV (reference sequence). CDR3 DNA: TGTGCCAGCAGACCTAGACAGATCCCCTACAATGAGCAGTTCAAC. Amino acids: CASRPRQIPYNEQFN.

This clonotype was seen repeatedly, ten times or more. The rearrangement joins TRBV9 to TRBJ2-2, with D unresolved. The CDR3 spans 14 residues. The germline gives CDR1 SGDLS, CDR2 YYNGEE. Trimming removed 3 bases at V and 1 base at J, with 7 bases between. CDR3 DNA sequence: TGTGCCAGCAGCGCCTCGGTGAACACCGGGGAGCTGTTTTTT. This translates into CASSASVNTGELFF.

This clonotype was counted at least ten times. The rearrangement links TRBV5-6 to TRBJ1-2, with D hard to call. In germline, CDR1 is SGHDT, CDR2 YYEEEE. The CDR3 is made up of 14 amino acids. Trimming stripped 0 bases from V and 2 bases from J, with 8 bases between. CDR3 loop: CASSLAAVNYGYTF. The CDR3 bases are TGTGCCAGCAGCTTGGCCGCGGTCAACTATGGCTACACCTTC.

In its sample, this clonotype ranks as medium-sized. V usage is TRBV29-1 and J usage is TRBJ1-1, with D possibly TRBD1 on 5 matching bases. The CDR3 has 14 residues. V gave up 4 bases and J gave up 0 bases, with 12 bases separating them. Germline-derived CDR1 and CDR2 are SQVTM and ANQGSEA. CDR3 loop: CSVVPAGLNTEAFF. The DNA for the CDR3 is TGCAGCGTTGTCCCGGCAGGGTTGAACACTGAAGCTTTCTTT.

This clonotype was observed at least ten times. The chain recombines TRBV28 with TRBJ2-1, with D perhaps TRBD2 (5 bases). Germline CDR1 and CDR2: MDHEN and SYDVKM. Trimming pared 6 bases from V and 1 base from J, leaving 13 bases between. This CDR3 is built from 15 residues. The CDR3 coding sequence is TGTGCCAGCAGATCAACTAGAGAATCCTACAATGAGCAGTTCTTC. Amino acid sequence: CASRSTRESYNEQFF.

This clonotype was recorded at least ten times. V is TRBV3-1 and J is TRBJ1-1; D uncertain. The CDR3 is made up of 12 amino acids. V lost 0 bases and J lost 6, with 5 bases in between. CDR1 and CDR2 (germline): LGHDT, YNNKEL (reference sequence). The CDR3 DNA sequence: TGTGCCAGCAGCCAAGAAAGGGCTGAAGCTTTCTTT. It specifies CASSQERAEAFF.

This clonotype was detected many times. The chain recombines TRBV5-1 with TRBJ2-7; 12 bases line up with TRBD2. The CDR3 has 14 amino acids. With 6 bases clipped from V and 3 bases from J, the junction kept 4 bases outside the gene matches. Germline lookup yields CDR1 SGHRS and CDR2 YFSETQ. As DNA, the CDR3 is TGCGCCAGCACCGCGACTAGCGGGAGCTACGAGCAGTACTTC. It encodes CASTATSGSYEQYF.

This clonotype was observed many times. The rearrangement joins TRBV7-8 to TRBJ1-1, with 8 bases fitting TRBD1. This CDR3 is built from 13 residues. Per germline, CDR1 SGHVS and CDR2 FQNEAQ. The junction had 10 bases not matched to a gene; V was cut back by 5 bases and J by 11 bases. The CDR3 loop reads CASSPGDRLAAFF. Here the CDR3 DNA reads TGTGCCAGCAGCCCCGGGGACAGGTTGGCGGCTTTCTTT. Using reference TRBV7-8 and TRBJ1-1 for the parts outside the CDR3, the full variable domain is GAGVSQSPRYKVAKRGQDVALRCDPISGHVSLFWYQQALGQGPEFLTYFQNEAQLDKSGLPSDRFFAERPEGSVSTLKIQRTQQEDSAVYLCASSPGDRLAAFFGQGTRLTVV.

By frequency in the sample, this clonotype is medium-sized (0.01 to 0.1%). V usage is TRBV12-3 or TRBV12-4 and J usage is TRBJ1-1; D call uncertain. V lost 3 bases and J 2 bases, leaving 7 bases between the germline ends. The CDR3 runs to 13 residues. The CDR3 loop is CASSLGGNTEAFF. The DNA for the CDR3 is TGTGCCAGCAGTTTGGGTGGTAACACTGAAGCTTTCTTT.

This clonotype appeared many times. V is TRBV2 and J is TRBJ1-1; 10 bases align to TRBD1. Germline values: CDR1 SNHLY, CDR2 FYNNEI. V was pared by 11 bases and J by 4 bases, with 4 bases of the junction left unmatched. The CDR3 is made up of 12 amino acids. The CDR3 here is CADRDRGTEAFF. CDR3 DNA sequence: TGTGCCGACCGGGACAGGGGCACTGAAGCTTTCTTT.

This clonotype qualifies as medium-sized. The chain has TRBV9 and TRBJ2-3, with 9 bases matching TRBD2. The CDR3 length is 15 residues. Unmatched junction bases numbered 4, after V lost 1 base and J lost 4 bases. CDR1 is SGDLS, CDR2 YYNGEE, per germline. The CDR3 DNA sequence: TGTGCCAGCAGCGTACGGAGCGGGAGGTCAGATACGCAGTATTTT. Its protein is CASSVRSGRSDTQYF.

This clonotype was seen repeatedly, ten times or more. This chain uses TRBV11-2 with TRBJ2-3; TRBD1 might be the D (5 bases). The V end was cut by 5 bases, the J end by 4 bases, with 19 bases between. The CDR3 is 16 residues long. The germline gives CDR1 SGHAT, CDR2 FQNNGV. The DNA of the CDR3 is TGTGCCAGCAGCGGTGGGGCGGTACAGGTCGCAGATACGCAGTATTTT. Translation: CASSGGAVQVADTQYF.

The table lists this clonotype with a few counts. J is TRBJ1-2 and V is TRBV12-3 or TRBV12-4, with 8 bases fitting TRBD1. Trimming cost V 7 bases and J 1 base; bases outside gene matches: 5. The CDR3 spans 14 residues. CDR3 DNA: TGTGCCAGCAAACTACAGGGGGTTAACTATGGCTACACCTTC. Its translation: CASKLQGVNYGYTF.

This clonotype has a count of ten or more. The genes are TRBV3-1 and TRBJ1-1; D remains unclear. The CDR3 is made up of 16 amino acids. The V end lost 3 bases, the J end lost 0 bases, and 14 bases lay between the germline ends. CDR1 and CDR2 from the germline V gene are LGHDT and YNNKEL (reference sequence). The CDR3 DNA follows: TGTGCCAGCAGCCACAGAAGGGTTGGGGTGAACACTGAAGCTTTCTTT. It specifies CASSHRRVGVNTEAFF.

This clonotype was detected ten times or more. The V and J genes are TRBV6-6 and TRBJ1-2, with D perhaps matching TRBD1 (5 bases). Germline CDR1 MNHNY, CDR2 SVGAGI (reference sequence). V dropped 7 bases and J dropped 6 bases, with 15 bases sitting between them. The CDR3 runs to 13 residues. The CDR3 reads CASIPQGSHGYTF. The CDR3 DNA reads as TGTGCCAGCATCCCCCAGGGTAGTCATGGCTACACCTTC.

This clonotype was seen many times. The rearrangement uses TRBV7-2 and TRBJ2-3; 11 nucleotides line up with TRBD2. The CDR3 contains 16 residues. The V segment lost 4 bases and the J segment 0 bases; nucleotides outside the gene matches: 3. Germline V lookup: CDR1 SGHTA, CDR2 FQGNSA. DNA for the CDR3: TGTGCCAGCAGCTACCGACTAGCGGGAAGCACAGATACGCAGTATTTT. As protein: CASSYRLAGSTDTQYF.

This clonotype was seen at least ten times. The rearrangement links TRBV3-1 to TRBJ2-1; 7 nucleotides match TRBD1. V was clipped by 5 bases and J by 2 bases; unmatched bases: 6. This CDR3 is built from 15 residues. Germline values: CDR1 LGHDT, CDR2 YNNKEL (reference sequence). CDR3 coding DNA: TGTGCCAGCAGCTCCCGGGACAGAGCCTACAATGAGCAGTTCTTC. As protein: CASSSRDRAYNEQFF.

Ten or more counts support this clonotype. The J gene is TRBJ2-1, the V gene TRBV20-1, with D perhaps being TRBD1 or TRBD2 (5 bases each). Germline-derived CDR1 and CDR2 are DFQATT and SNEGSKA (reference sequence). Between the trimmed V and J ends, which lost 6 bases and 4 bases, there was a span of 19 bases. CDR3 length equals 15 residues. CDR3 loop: CSALRGAQGYNEQFF. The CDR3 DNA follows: TGCAGTGCCCTGCGAGGGGCGCAGGGTTACAATGAGCAGTTCTTC.

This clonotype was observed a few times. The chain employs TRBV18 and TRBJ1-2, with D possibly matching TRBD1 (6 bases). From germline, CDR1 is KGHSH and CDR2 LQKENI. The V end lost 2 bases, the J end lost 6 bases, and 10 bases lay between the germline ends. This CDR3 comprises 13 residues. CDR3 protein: CASSPGTGNGYTF. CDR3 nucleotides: TGTGCCAGCTCACCAGGCACAGGGAATGGCTACACCTTC. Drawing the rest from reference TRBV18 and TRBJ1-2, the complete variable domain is NAGVMQNPRHLVRRRGQEARLRCSPMKGHSHVYWYRQLPEEGLKFMVYLQKENIIDESGMPKERFSAEFPKEGPSILRIQQVVRGDSAAYFCASSPGTGNGYTFGSGTRLTVV.

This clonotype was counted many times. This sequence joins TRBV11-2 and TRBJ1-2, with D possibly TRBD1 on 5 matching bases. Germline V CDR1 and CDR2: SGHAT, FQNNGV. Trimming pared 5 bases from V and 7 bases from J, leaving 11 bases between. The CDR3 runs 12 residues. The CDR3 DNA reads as TGTGCCAGCAGCAGGGAGGGGTCTGGCTACACCTTC. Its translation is CASSREGSGYTF.

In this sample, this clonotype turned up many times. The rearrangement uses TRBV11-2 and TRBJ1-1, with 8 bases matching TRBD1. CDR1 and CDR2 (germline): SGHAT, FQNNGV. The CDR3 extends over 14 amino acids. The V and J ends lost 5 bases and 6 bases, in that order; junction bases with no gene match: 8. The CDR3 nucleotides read TGTGCCAGCAGCCTTCGACAGGGGAAGGCTGAAGCTTTCTTT. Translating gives CASSLRQGKAEAFF.

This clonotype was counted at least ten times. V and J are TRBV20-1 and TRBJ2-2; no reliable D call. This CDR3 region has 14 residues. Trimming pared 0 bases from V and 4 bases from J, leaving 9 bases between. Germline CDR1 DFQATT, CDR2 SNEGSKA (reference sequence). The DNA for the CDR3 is TGCAGTGCTAGAGAAGGAAGCATCACCGGGGAGCTGTTTTTT. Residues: CSAREGSITGELFF.

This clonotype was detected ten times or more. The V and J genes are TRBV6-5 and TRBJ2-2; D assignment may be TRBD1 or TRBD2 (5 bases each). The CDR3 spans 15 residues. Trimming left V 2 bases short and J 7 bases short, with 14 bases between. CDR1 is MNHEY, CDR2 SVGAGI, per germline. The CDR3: CASSYGDGVYGELFF. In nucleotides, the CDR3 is TGTGCCAGCAGTTACGGGGACGGTGTTTACGGGGAGCTGTTTTTT.

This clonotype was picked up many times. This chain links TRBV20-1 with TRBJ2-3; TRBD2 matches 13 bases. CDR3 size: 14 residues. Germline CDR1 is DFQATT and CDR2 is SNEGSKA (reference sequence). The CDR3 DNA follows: TGCAGGGTCGGACTAGCGGGAGTGCCAGATACGCAGTATTTT. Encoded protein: CRVGLAGVPDTQYF.